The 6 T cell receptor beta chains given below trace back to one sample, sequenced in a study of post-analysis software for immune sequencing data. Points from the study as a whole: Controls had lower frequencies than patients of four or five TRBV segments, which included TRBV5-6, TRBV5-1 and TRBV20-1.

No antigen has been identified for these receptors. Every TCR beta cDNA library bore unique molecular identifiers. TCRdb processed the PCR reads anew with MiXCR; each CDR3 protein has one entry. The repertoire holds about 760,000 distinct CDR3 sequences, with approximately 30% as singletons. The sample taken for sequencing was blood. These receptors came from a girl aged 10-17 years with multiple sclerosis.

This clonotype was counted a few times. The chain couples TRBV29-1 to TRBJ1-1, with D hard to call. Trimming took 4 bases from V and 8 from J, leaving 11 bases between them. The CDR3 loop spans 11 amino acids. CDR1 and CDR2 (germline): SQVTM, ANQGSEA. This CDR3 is CSVAKPQEAFF. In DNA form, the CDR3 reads TGCAGCGTTGCCAAGCCTCAGGAAGCTTTCTTT.

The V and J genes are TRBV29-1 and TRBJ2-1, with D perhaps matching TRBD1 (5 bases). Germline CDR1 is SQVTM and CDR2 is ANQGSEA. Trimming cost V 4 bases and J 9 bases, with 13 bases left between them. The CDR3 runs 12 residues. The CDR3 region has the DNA TGCAGCGTTGTTCCGGCTCAGGGTGAGCAGTTCTTC. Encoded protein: CSVVPAQGEQFF.

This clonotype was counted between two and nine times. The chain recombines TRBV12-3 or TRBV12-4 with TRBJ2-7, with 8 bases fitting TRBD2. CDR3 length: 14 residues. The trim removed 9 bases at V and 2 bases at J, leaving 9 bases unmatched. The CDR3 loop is CASGVTSVAYEQYF. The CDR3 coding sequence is TGTGCCAGTGGGGTGACTAGCGTAGCCTACGAGCAGTACTTC.

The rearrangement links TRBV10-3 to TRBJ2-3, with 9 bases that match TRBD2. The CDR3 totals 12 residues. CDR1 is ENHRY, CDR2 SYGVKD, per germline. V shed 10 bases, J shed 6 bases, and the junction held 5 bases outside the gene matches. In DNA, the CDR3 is TGTGCCAGCATGGGACTAGCTGATACGCAGTATTTT. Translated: CASMGLADTQYF.

The CDR3 is CASSLATAGSNQPQHF. For the CDR3, the DNA is TGTGCCAGCAGCTTAGCCACAGCGGGTAGCAATCAGCCCCAGCATTTT. The J gene is TRBJ1-5, the V gene TRBV7-9; D gene unclear. CDR1 is SEHNR and CDR2 is FQNEAQ in the germline V gene (reference sequence). CDR3 length: 16 residues. V lost 0 bases, J lost 0 bases, and 9 bases lay in between.

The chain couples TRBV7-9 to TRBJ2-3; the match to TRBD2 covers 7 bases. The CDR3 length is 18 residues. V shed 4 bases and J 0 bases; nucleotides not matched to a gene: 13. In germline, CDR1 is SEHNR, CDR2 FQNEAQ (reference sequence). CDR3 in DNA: TGTGCCAGCAGCTCTAATTTACTTCTAGCGGAGAGCACAGATACGCAGTATTTT. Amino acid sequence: CASSSNLLLAESTDTQYF. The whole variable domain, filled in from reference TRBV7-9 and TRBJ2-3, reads DTGVSQNPRHKITKRGQNVTFRCDPISEHNRLYWYRQTLGQGPEFLTYFQNEAQLEKSRLLSDRFSAERPKGSFSTLEIQRTEQGDSAMYLCASSSNLLLAESTDTQYFGPGTRLTVL.